This T cell receptor beta chain was retrieved from a study of T cell responses to AZD1222 COVID-19 vaccine. TCRdb's copy holds only in-frame clones and misses some; the assay was immunoSEQ multiplex PCR. This sample has 100,000 to 150,000 clones, with roughly 85% found just once. Study-wide points: Most donors were white British and more were female, and clonal diversity was possibly underestimated. Spike-specific TCR depth and breadth grew after two AZD1222 doses. Reportedly, nearly half of unique spike TCRs recognized epitopes outside B.1.351/B.1.1.7 mutations.

The CDR3 runs to 16 residues. V trimming: 4 bases; J trimming: 0 bases; junction bases outside the gene matches: 3. Germline V lookup: CDR1 SGHRS, CDR2 YFSETQ. Notes on this clone: Its antigen remains unidentified.

The chain is built from TRBV5-1 and TRBJ2-5; 13 bases map to TRBD2. The specimen comprised peripheral blood, sampled 28 days after the second dose of the MenACWY control vaccine. The TCR sequence derives from an adult who received the MenACWY meningococcal vaccine as a control. This chain's CDR3 is CASSTGLAGNQETQYF. Written as DNA, the CDR3 is TGCGCCAGCAGCACGGGACTAGCGGGGAACCAAGAGACCCAGTACTTC.